This T cell receptor beta chain originates from a study of CD8 T cells in Susac syndrome. Study-level results: As acknowledged by the study, its TCR sequencing and HLA analysis included a relatively small number of individuals.

It was with random hexamers that about 0.45 to 1 ug RNA was reverse transcribed. The method of amplification for TCR beta CDR3 was immunoSEQ multiplex PCR, covering 54 Vbeta and 13 Jbeta. TCRdb re-called the immunoSEQ multiplex PCR reads through MiXCR, storing one row per CDR3 protein. This table has about 120,000 distinct CDR3 sequences, 85% to 95% appearing once. With 2 bases removed from V and 3 bases from J, the gap between germline ends came to 14 bases. CDR1 and CDR2 from the germline V gene are SEHNR and FQNEAQ (reference sequence). The CDR3 consists of 15 residues. Note on this clonotype: Its target is not known.

From blood CD8+ and CD4+ T cells, the TCR beta chain was sequenced. TEMRA cells were enriched by FACS, while CD8+ and CD4+ T cells were obtained through a negative isolation that was performed magnetically. The TCR was taken from a human donor in good health. Sequencing was carried out using CD4+ T cells from PBMCs. The chain couples TRBV7-9 to TRBJ2-7; tentatively, D is TRBD1 or TRBD2 (6 bases each). This chain's CDR3 is CASSLSSGGGYEQYF. The CDR3 DNA sequence: TGTGCCAGCAGCTTAAGTAGCGGAGGGGGCTACGAGCAGTACTTC.